Listed here are 17 T cell receptor beta chains from one sample, sequenced in a study of cytomegalovirus exposure and HLA in healthy donors. Using immunoSEQ multiplex PCR, the repertoire was profiled, and TCRdb retains in-frame clones only, with some absent. This sample has about 190,000 clones; 86% occur once, and the top ten carry about 1.5%. Sequenced: PBMCs. All receptors come from a woman aged 18-30 years in good health and CMV-seronegative.

This clone was detected a few times. This sequence joins TRBV5-6 and TRBJ2-7, with 12 nucleotides matching TRBD2. The CDR3 is 17 amino acids. V was clipped by 1 base and J by 1 base; unmatched bases: 6. Germline CDR1 reads SGHDT; CDR2 reads YYEEEE. Here the CDR3 reads CASSLRSGLAGSYEQYF. The CDR3 DNA sequence: TGTGCCAGCAGCTTGAGGAGCGGACTAGCGGGGTCCTACGAGCAGTACTTC. The full variable domain, completed using reference TRBV5-6 and TRBJ2-7, is DAGVTQSPTHLIKTRGQQVTLRCSPKSGHDTVSWYQQALGQGPQFIFQYYEEEERQRGNFPDRFSGHQFPNYSSELNVNALLLGDSALYLCASSLRSGLAGSYEQYFGPGTRLTVT.

The chain combines TRBV10-1 with TRBJ1-1, with a weak D call TRBD1 (5 bases). CDR1 and CDR2 from the germline V gene are WNHNN and SYGVQD (reference sequence). V gave up 2 bases and J gave up 12 bases, with 16 bases separating them. The CDR3 contains 13 residues. CDR3 nucleotide sequence: TGCGCCAGCAGTGAGGATTGGACAATTGGAACTTTCTTT. It yields the protein CASSEDWTIGTFF.

The chain carries TRBV18 and TRBJ2-3; maybe TRBD2 (5 bases). V lost 2 bases and J 2 bases, leaving 17 bases between the germline ends. The length of the CDR3 is 17 residues. Germline V gene sequence: CDR1 KGHSH, CDR2 LQKENI. CDR3 sequence reads: CASSPGTRPHLTDTQYF. The DNA of the CDR3 is TGTGCCAGCTCACCAGGCACTAGGCCCCACCTCACAGATACGCAGTATTTT.

The chain uses TRBV28 and TRBJ1-1; D is unclear. In germline, CDR1 is MDHEN, CDR2 SYDVKM. This CDR3 is 14 amino acids long. The ends were cut back, 2 bases at V and 3 bases at J, with 10 bases in the middle. The CDR3 protein is CASSLAVTYTEAFF. The CDR3 nucleotides read TGTGCCAGCAGTTTAGCGGTAACTTACACTGAAGCTTTCTTT.

The V and J genes are TRBV19 and TRBJ2-2; 7 nucleotides align to TRBD1. Germline V gene sequence: CDR1 LNHDA, CDR2 SQIVND (reference sequence). The trim removed 3 bases at V and 6 bases at J, leaving 13 bases unmatched. This CDR3 contains 17 residues. CDR3 DNA: TGTGCCAGTAGTATCACAGCACGACAGGGACGCGCCGGGGAGCTGTTTTTT. Translation: CASSITARQGRAGELFF.

The chain couples TRBV5-1 to TRBJ2-3, with TRBD2 matching over 11 bases. The CDR3 extends over 16 amino acids. With 4 bases clipped from V and 2 bases from J, the junction kept 6 bases outside the gene matches. The germline V gene has CDR1 SGHRS and CDR2 YFSETQ. CDR3 DNA: TGCGCCAGCAGCCGGGAGGGACTAGCGGCCACAGATACGCAGTATTTT. It translates to CASSREGLAATDTQYF.

V usage is TRBV2 and J usage is TRBJ1-4, with unresolved D. Germline V gene lookup returns CDR1 SNHLY and CDR2 FYNNEI. Between the trimmed V and J ends, which lost 3 bases and 0 bases, there was a span of 11 bases. The CDR3 totals 16 residues. Written as DNA, the CDR3 is TGTGCCAGCAGTGATCGGGTCGGAGCAACTAATGAAAAACTGTTTTTT. Translated: CASSDRVGATNEKLFF.

The DNA for the CDR3 is TGTGCCAGTAGACCAAACAGGGGGAGGAACACTGAAGCTTTCTTT. Residues: CASRPNRGRNTEAFF. This rearrangement joins TRBV19 to TRBJ1-1, with 8 positions matching TRBD1. Trimming removed 6 bases from V and 1 base from J; junction bases left unmatched: 7. The CDR3 runs 15 residues. The germline V gene encodes CDR1 LNHDA and CDR2 SQIVND (reference sequence).

The chain carries TRBV30 and TRBJ1-1, with a weak D call TRBD1 (5 bases). Germline V gene data show CDR1 as GTSNPN and CDR2 as SVGIG (reference sequence). This CDR3 has 11 residues. V was shortened by 3 bases and J by 7 bases, with 9 bases between the two germline ends. CDR3 loop: CAWSQTGEAFF. CDR3 coding DNA: TGTGCCTGGAGCCAAACAGGTGAAGCTTTCTTT.

The rearrangement joins TRBV5-1 to TRBJ1-1; TRBD1 might be the D (5 bases). The CDR3 consists of 14 residues. Germline V CDR1 and CDR2: SGHRS, YFSETQ. V lost 1 base, J lost 5 bases, and 12 bases lay in between. The CDR3 reads CASSLFQEGTEAFF. The CDR3 bases are TGCGCCAGCAGCTTGTTCCAGGAGGGGACTGAAGCTTTCTTT. Together with reference TRBV5-1 and TRBJ1-1, the CDR3 gives the full variable domain: KAGVTQTPRYLIKTRGQQVTLSCSPISGHRSVSWYQQTPGQGLQFLFEYFSETQRNKGNFPGRFSGRQFSNSRSEMNVSTLELGDSALYLCASSLFQEGTEAFFGQGTRLTVV.

This clone was seen many times. The V and J genes are TRBV6-4 and TRBJ2-6; 7 bases are a match to TRBD2. The trim removed 3 bases at V and 2 bases at J, leaving 1 base unmatched. Germline V gene sequence: CDR1 MRHNA, CDR2 SNTAGT. CDR3 length: 15 amino acids. CDR3 nucleotide sequence: TGTGCCAGCAGTGAACGGGGGGCTGGGGCCAACGTCCTGACTTTC. This translates into CASSERGAGANVLTF.

This sequence joins TRBV27 and TRBJ1-5, with D possibly being TRBD1 (6 bases). Looked up from germline, CDR1 is MNHEY and CDR2 is SMNVEV (reference sequence). V was pared by 6 bases and J by 0 bases, with 12 bases between. The CDR3 has 15 amino acids. In DNA form, the CDR3 reads TGTGCCAGCAGGCGAAACAGGGATAGCAATCAGCCCCAGCATTTT. Translation gives CASRRNRDSNQPQHF.

The chain joins TRBV9 to TRBJ2-1; TRBD2 is a possible D gene (5 bases). There are 15 residues in the CDR3. Germline V gene sequence: CDR1 SGDLS, CDR2 YYNGEE. Trimming stripped 0 bases from V and 8 bases from J, with 15 bases between. In DNA, the CDR3 is TGTGCCAGCAGCGTAGCTTCACTAGGACCGTATGAGCAGTTCTTC. It encodes CASSVASLGPYEQFF.

CDR3 sequence: CASSYYQGQGTEAFF. DNA of the CDR3: TGTGCCAGCAGTTACTATCAGGGCCAGGGCACTGAAGCTTTCTTT. V gene TRBV6-5 combines with J gene TRBJ1-1, with D maybe TRBD1 (5 bases). Trimming took 1 base from V and 4 from J, leaving 13 bases between them. CDR3 length: 15 amino acids. Germline-derived CDR1 and CDR2 are MNHEY and SVGAGI.

The rearrangement uses TRBV9 and TRBJ1-1, with no clear D. CDR3 size: 12 residues. Germline V gene data show CDR1 as SGDLS and CDR2 as YYNGEE. The V and J ends lost 6 bases and 1 base respectively, with 7 bases between them. CDR3 nucleotide sequence: TGTGCCAGCACTTCAGGGAACACTGAAGCTTTCTTT. Amino acids: CASTSGNTEAFF. Full variable domain (outside the CDR3, taken from reference TRBV9 and TRBJ1-1): DSGVTQTPKHLITATGQRVTLRCSPRSGDLSVYWYQQSLDQGLQFLIQYYNGEERAKGNILERFSAQQFPDLHSELNLSSLELGDSALYFCASTSGNTEAFFGQGTRLTVV.

The chain recombines TRBV7-9 with TRBJ1-3, with 9 bases matching TRBD1. Germline trimming cut 4 bases from V and 0 bases from J; bases unmatched to any gene: 1. Germline assignment: CDR1 SEHNR and CDR2 FQNEAQ (reference sequence). The CDR3 loop spans 15 amino acids. CDR3 nucleotide sequence: TGTGCCAGCAGCTCGGACAGGGGCTCTGGAAACACCATATATTTT. Translation gives CASSSDRGSGNTIYF. The variable domain in full, completed from reference TRBV7-9 and TRBJ1-3, reads DTGVSQNPRHKITKRGQNVTFRCDPISEHNRLYWYRQTLGQGPEFLTYFQNEAQLEKSRLLSDRFSAERPKGSFSTLEIQRTEQGDSAMYLCASSSDRGSGNTIYFGEGSWLTVV.

The V and J genes are TRBV30 and TRBJ2-3; possible D gene TRBD1, 6 bases. Trimming took 0 bases from V and 1 from J, leaving 11 bases between them. This CDR3 is built from 15 residues. Germline CDR1 reads GTSNPN; CDR2 reads SVGIG (reference sequence). CDR3 amino acids: CAWSVDRLGTDTQYF. The DNA of the CDR3 is TGTGCCTGGAGTGTAGACAGGCTCGGCACAGATACGCAGTATTTT.